The sequence of this T cell receptor (beta chain) was determined in a study of blood T cell repertoires in COVID-19. Study-wide background: Spain, Italy and the United States supplied samples that represented acute and convalescent COVID-19. The analysed material was cDNA or gDNA that came from T cells, B-cell-depleted T cells, or PBMCs.

Germline values: CDR1 SGHRS, CDR2 YFSETQ. The CDR3 is 16 amino acids. Unmatched junction bases numbered 8, after V lost 1 base and J lost 2 bases. Here immunoSEQ multiplex PCR was the method, and the copy in TCRdb shows in-frame clones only, minus some. The data contain over 150,000 clones, about 91% of them singletons. Sequencing used peripheral blood. This receptor was taken from a woman aged 55-70 years who had recovered from COVID-19. The chain joins TRBV5-1 to TRBJ2-5; the match to TRBD1 covers 7 bases. The CDR3 sequence: CASSLWPGQKQETQYF. The CDR3 DNA is TGCGCCAGCAGCTTGTGGCCGGGACAGAAACAAGAGACCCAGTACTTC.